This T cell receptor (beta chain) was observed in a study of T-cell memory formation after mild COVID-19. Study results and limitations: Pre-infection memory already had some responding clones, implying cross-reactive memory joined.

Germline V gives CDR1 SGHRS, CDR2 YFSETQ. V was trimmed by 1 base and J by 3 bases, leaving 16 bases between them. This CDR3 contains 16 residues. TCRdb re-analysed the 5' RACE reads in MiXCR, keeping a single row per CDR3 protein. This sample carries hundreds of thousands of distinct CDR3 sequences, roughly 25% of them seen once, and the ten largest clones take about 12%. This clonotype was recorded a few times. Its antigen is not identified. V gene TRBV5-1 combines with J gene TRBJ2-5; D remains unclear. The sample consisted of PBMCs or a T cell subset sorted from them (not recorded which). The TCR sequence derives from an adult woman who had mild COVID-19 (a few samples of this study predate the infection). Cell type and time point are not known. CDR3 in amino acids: CASSLQTADLKETQYF. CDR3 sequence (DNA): TGCGCCAGCAGCTTGCAAACAGCCGATCTCAAAGAGACCCAGTACTTC. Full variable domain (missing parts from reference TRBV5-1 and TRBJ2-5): KAGVTQTPRYLIKTRGQQVTLSCSPISGHRSVSWYQQTPGQGLQFLFEYFSETQRNKGNFPGRFSGRQFSNSRSEMNVSTLELGDSALYLCASSLQTADLKETQYFGPGTRLLVL.